Described below is a single T cell receptor beta chain sequence and its context. Its target is not known. V lost 0 bases to trimming and J lost 4 bases, with 14 bases between them. The CDR3 runs to 16 residues. The germline V gene encodes CDR1 WNHNN and CDR2 SYGVQD (reference sequence). This specimen belongs to a study of lymphopenia after photon versus proton radiotherapy. Study outcomes and limitations: After the lymphocyte nadir, photon-treated repertoires showed oligoclonal expansion, especially of CD8+ Temra cells. A bigger post-nadir fall in TCR diversity correlated inversely with survival time in deceased patients.

Using immunoSEQ multiplex PCR, the repertoire was profiled, and TCRdb retains in-frame clones only, with some absent. The data contain some 40,000 clones, about 86% of them singletons. Specimen: peripheral blood, collected from a patient treated with proton-based radiotherapy. J is TRBJ2-3 and V is TRBV10-1; tentative D call: TRBD1 (6 bases). The TCR originated in a woman between 65 and 79 years old with pancreatic cancer. Some clones in this sample may be carry-over from other donors' samples. CDR3 coding DNA: TGCGCCAGCAGTGAGTCGGGGGCAACAGAACCAGATACGCAGTATTTT. It specifies CASSESGATEPDTQYF.